The 32 T cell receptor beta chains below come from one sample, sequenced in a study of OX40 agonist ivuxolimab in advanced cancers. Here immunoSEQ multiplex PCR was the method, and the copy in TCRdb shows in-frame clones only, minus some. The table lists 90,000 to 120,000 clones, 80% to 95% of them singletons, with approximately 0.63% in the top ten. The specimen comprised CD4+ or CD8+ T cells sorted from blood, sampled in a trial of the OX40 agonist ivuxolimab. Source of these receptors: an adult with an advanced solid tumor such as melanoma, head and neck, liver or kidney cancer.

This clone was picked up one time. The chain recombines TRBV27 with TRBJ1-1, with 8 bases aligning to TRBD1. V trimming: 5 bases; J trimming: 1 base; junction bases outside the gene matches: 0. This CDR3 contains 13 residues. The V gene's germline CDR1 is MNHEY and CDR2 SMNVEV (reference sequence). CDR3 bases: TGTGCCAGCAGTGACAGGGGGAACACTGAAGCTTTCTTT. Translating it yields CASSDRGNTEAFF.

J is TRBJ1-5 and V is TRBV6-5; D unresolved. With 5 bases removed from V and 0 bases from J, the gap between germline ends came to 11 bases. Looked up from germline, CDR1 is MNHEY and CDR2 is SVGAGI. CDR3 length: 15 residues. The DNA of the CDR3 is TGTGCCAGCAGTGCGCTCAGGAATAGCAATCAGCCCCAGCATTTT. It translates to CASSALRNSNQPQHF.

V gene TRBV7-9 combines with J gene TRBJ2-3; TRBD2 might be the D (5 bases). This CDR3 is built from 15 residues. The germline CDR1 and CDR2 sequences are SEHNR and FQNEAQ (reference sequence). V was clipped by 4 bases and J by 1 base, with 12 bases between them. The CDR3 bases are TGTGCCAGCAGCTATCCCGAGAGGGGCACAGATACGCAGTATTTT. Its translation: CASSYPERGTDTQYF.

The chain joins TRBV30 to TRBJ2-1; unclear D gene. V gave up 4 bases and J gave up 4 bases, with 14 bases separating them. The CDR3 consists of 14 residues. In germline, CDR1 is GTSNPN, CDR2 SVGIG (reference sequence). The CDR3 sequence: CAWKPGSTYNEQFF. The CDR3 nucleotides read TGTGCCTGGAAACCCGGGTCGACGTACAATGAGCAGTTCTTC.

The rearrangement joins TRBV7-8 to TRBJ2-1; 12 bases are a match to TRBD2. The CDR3 runs to 18 residues. Germline-derived CDR1 and CDR2 are SGHVS and FQNEAQ. J was trimmed by 8 bases and V by 2 bases; bases with no gene match: 13. The CDR3 sequence: CASSLSLPLAGGLDEQFF. CDR3 nucleotides: TGTGCCAGCAGCTTATCCCTCCCACTAGCGGGAGGACTGGATGAGCAGTTCTTC.

The rearrangement links TRBV5-1 to TRBJ1-6, with 7 nucleotides matching TRBD1. The CDR3 contains 14 residues. Germline V gives CDR1 SGHRS, CDR2 YFSETQ. The V and J ends lost 0 bases and 9 bases, in that order; junction bases with no gene match: 3. The CDR3 region has the DNA TGCGCCAGCAGCTTGGGACAGGGATTTTCACCCCTCCACTTT. It encodes CASSLGQGFSPLHF.

The chain recombines TRBV19 with TRBJ2-7; D possibly corresponds to TRBD2 (5 bases). The CDR3 covers 12 residues. V was trimmed by 5 bases and J by 3 bases, leaving 8 bases between them. CDR1 and CDR2 from the germline V gene are LNHDA and SQIVND (reference sequence). CDR3 bases: TGTGCCAGTAGTGGCCGGGACTACGAGCAGTACTTC. Translating it yields CASSGRDYEQYF.

The chain carries TRBV28 and TRBJ2-1; D not resolved. The CDR3 extends over 12 amino acids. CDR1 and CDR2 (germline): MDHEN, SYDVKM. V was cut by 4 bases and J by 8 bases, with 9 bases left in between. CDR3: CASSYGHDEQFF. In DNA form, the CDR3 reads TGTGCCAGCAGTTACGGTCACGATGAGCAGTTCTTC.

The chain carries TRBV25-1 and TRBJ2-3; tentatively, D is TRBD1 or TRBD2 (5 bases each). The V end lost 8 bases, the J end lost 1 base, and 16 bases lay between the germline ends. The CDR3 loop spans 15 amino acids. Germline V gives CDR1 MGHDK, CDR2 SYGVNS. The CDR3 bases are TGTGCCAGCGGCCCAACGGGGACGGGCACAGATACGCAGTATTTT. Protein product: CASGPTGTGTDTQYF.

The chain combines TRBV4-2 with TRBJ1-2; D is ambiguous. CDR1 is LGHNA, CDR2 YNFKEQ, per germline. V lost 0 bases and J 3 bases, leaving 11 bases between the germline ends. CDR3 length: 15 amino acids. The CDR3 here is CASSQDLQSYYGYTF. CDR3 DNA sequence: TGTGCCAGCAGCCAAGATCTGCAGAGCTACTATGGCTACACCTTC.

The rearrangement links TRBV5-1 to TRBJ2-5; D is unresolved. CDR1 is SGHRS and CDR2 is YFSETQ in the germline V gene. CDR3 length equals 16 residues. Trimming took off 2 bases at V and 4 bases at J, with 18 bases between the two ends. In DNA, the CDR3 is TGCGCCAGCAGCTTTGATCGCCCCCTCGGCGGAGAGACCCAGTACTTC. Amino acid sequence: CASSFDRPLGGETQYF.

The chain combines TRBV6-5 with TRBJ2-7; D is uncertain. Germline V gene lookup returns CDR1 MNHEY and CDR2 SVGAGI. The V end lost 6 bases, the J end lost 5 bases, and 8 bases lay between the germline ends. The CDR3 covers 11 residues. The CDR3 DNA sequence: TGTGCCAGCAGCCTTCTCGACGAGCAGTACTTC. Amino acids: CASSLLDEQYF.

V is TRBV19 and J is TRBJ1-5, with 9 bases aligning to TRBD1. J lost 9 bases, V lost 7 bases, and 13 bases had no gene match. The CDR3 extends over 15 amino acids. The germline V gene has CDR1 LNHDA and CDR2 SQIVND (reference sequence). CDR3 sequence: CASTNSGTGKGPQHF. In DNA form, the CDR3 reads TGTGCCAGTACCAACTCCGGGACAGGGAAGGGGCCCCAGCATTTT.

The chain has TRBV4-2 and TRBJ2-2; D gene unclear. There are 12 residues in the CDR3. The germline gives CDR1 LGHNA, CDR2 YNFKEQ. The ends were cut back, 8 bases at V and 6 bases at J, with 10 bases in the middle. The CDR3 loop is CASSLRPGELFF. CDR3 in DNA: TGTGCCAGCTCCCTTCGTCCCGGGGAGCTGTTTTTT.

The chain joins TRBV7-3 to TRBJ2-1; D perhaps matches TRBD1 (6 bases). CDR3 size: 14 residues. Germline values: CDR1 SGHTA, CDR2 FQGTGA. V gave up 7 bases and J gave up 10 bases, with 20 bases separating them. The CDR3 coding sequence is TGTGCCAGCACCACCTCCCGGACAGACCACGAGCAGTTCTTC. The encoded protein is CASTTSRTDHEQFF. Full variable domain (outside the CDR3, taken from reference TRBV7-3 and TRBJ2-1): GAGVSQTPSNKVTEKGKYVELRCDPISGHTALYWYRQSLGQGPEFLIYFQGTGAADDSGLPNDRFFAVRPEGSVSTLKIQRTERGDSAVYLCASTTSRTDHEQFFGPGTRLTVL.

The chain uses TRBV5-4 and TRBJ2-1; D might be TRBD2 (6 bases). The germline V and J ends were trimmed by 4 bases and 5 bases, with 16 bases remaining between them. The CDR3 is 15 amino acids. The germline gives CDR1 SGHNT, CDR2 YYREEE (reference sequence). CDR3 nucleotides: TGTGCCAGCAGCACTGCGGGGAAAGCGGACAATGAGCAGTTCTTC. It yields the protein CASSTAGKADNEQFF.

The chain recombines TRBV9 with TRBJ2-1; the D is unclear. There are 14 residues in the CDR3. V was clipped by 0 bases and J by 5 bases, with 9 bases between them. In germline, CDR1 is SGDLS, CDR2 YYNGEE. Written as DNA, the CDR3 is TGTGCCAGCAGCGTAGGTCCCAGCAACAATGAGCAGTTCTTC. Translating it yields CASSVGPSNNEQFF.

The chain has TRBV7-9 and TRBJ2-2, with D possibly being TRBD2 (5 bases). The germline V and J ends were trimmed by 8 bases and 1 base, with 11 bases remaining between them. The CDR3 covers 14 residues. Germline V gene data show CDR1 as SEHNR and CDR2 as FQNEAQ (reference sequence). CDR3 sequence reads: CASGGPRNTGELFF. The CDR3 DNA sequence: TGTGCCAGCGGAGGACCTCGGAACACCGGGGAGCTGTTTTTT.

The rearrangement uses TRBV18 and TRBJ2-5, with 7 bases fitting TRBD2. V lost 3 bases, J lost 1 base, and 2 bases stayed unmatched. The CDR3 sequence is 14 residues long. Germline V gene lookup returns CDR1 KGHSH and CDR2 LQKENI. Here the CDR3 DNA reads TGTGCCAGCTCACCTGGACTAGTCCAAGAGACCCAGTACTTC. Amino acid sequence: CASSPGLVQETQYF. Together with reference TRBV18 and TRBJ2-5, the CDR3 gives the full variable domain: NAGVMQNPRHLVRRRGQEARLRCSPMKGHSHVYWYRQLPEEGLKFMVYLQKENIIDESGMPKERFSAEFPKEGPSILRIQQVVRGDSAAYFCASSPGLVQETQYFGPGTRLLVL.

V is TRBV2 and J is TRBJ2-3; D is undetermined. Trimming removed 2 bases at V and 6 bases at J, with 6 bases between. Germline V lookup: CDR1 SNHLY, CDR2 FYNNEI. The CDR3 extends over 12 amino acids. The CDR3 loop reads CASSESKDTQYF. CDR3 coding DNA: TGTGCCAGCAGTGAATCGAAGGATACGCAGTATTTT. The full variable domain, rest sourced from reference TRBV2 and TRBJ2-3, is EPEVTQTPSHQVTQMGQEVILRCVPISNHLYFYWYRQILGQKVEFLVSFYNNEISEKSEIFDDQFSVERPDGSNFTLKIRSTKLEDSAMYFCASSESKDTQYFGPGTRLTVL.

This clone has only one observation. V gene TRBV29-1 combines with J gene TRBJ1-1; D unclear. The CDR3 loop spans 14 amino acids. V dropped 4 bases and J dropped 2 bases, with 14 bases sitting between them. Germline V gene data show CDR1 as SQVTM and CDR2 as ANQGSEA. The CDR3 coding sequence is TGCAGCGTTGTGGCCCGAGGAATCAACACTGAAGCTTTCTTT. It specifies CSVVARGINTEAFF.

J is TRBJ2-5 and V is TRBV27; D unresolved. V was shortened by 2 bases and J by 3 bases, with 1 base between the two germline ends. Germline values: CDR1 MNHEY, CDR2 SMNVEV (reference sequence). This CDR3 is 11 amino acids long. CDR3 region: CASSLKETQYF. For the CDR3, the DNA is TGTGCCAGCAGTTTAAAAGAGACCCAGTACTTC.

The chain joins TRBV29-1 to TRBJ2-7; tentatively, D is TRBD1 (6 bases). This CDR3 has 13 residues. Germline V gene lookup returns CDR1 SQVTM and CDR2 ANQGSEA. Trimming shortened V by 6 bases and J by 7 bases, and 19 bases separated the two germline ends. CDR3: CSVKGQGLREQYF. The CDR3 DNA sequence: TGCAGCGTGAAAGGGCAGGGGCTTCGGGAGCAGTACTTC.

V and J are TRBV11-2 and TRBJ2-7; D gene ambiguous. CDR1 and CDR2 from the germline V gene are SGHAT and FQNNGV. The CDR3 loop spans 13 amino acids. Trimming left V 4 bases short and J 1 base short, with 8 bases between. CDR3 in DNA: TGTGCCAGCAGCTCATCGTGGTCCTACGAGCAGTACTTC. Translating it yields CASSSSWSYEQYF.

In the case of this clone: The sample contains more than one DNA sequence encoding this CDR3. The V call is TRBV11-3, the J call TRBJ2-7; no definite D call. V lost 2 bases to trimming and J lost 0 bases, with 2 bases between them. This CDR3 has 12 amino acids. Germline CDR1 and CDR2: SGHNT and YENEEA. This CDR3 is CASSLSSYEQYF. As DNA, the CDR3 is TGTGCCAGCAGCTTAAGCTCCTACGAGCAGTACTTC. Together with reference TRBV11-3 and TRBJ2-7, the CDR3 gives the full variable domain: EAGVVQSPRYKIIEKKQPVAFWCNPISGHNTLYWYLQNLGQGPELLIRYENEEAVDDSQLPKDRFSAERLKGVDSTLKIQPAELGDSAVYLCASSLSSYEQYFGPGTRLTVT.

This clone was recorded once. The chain is built from TRBV27 and TRBJ2-7; a possible D gene is TRBD1 (6 bases). The CDR3 runs 13 residues. Germline V lookup: CDR1 MNHEY, CDR2 SMNVEV (reference sequence). V was shortened by 3 bases and J by 3 bases, with 9 bases between the two germline ends. In DNA form, the CDR3 reads TGTGCCAGCAGTTTCGGGACAAACTACGAGCAGTACTTC. Translated: CASSFGTNYEQYF.

This chain connects TRBV10-3 to TRBJ2-7; the match to TRBD1 covers 7 bases. The CDR3 extends over 13 amino acids. V was pared by 8 bases and J by 2 bases, with 6 bases of the junction left unmatched. Per germline, CDR1 ENHRY and CDR2 SYGVKD. CDR3 DNA: TGTGCCATCGCCGGACAGGTAACCTACGAGCAGTACTTC. Translating it yields CAIAGQVTYEQYF.

CDR3 sequence reads: CASGVSSDTGELFF. The CDR3 DNA follows: TGCGCCAGCGGGGTCTCCTCGGACACCGGGGAGCTGTTTTTT. The chain uses TRBV5-1 and TRBJ2-2, with no clear D. Germline values: CDR1 SGHRS, CDR2 YFSETQ. The CDR3 contains 14 residues. Trimming took off 7 bases at V and 3 bases at J, with 13 bases between the two ends.

CDR3 coding DNA: TGTGCCAGCAGTGTTGGGGGGCCCATTAGCAATCAGCCCCAGCATTTT. It specifies CASSVGGPISNQPQHF. This sequence joins TRBV25-1 and TRBJ1-5; a weak D match, TRBD1 (6 bases). Per germline, CDR1 MGHDK and CDR2 SYGVNS. The ends were cut back, 4 bases at V and 0 bases at J, with 13 bases in the middle. The CDR3 consists of 16 residues.

The rearrangement uses TRBV27 and TRBJ1-6; 11 nucleotides match TRBD1. The CDR3 is 17 amino acids. Trimming removed 6 bases from V and 0 bases from J; junction bases left unmatched: 4. Germline CDR1 and CDR2: MNHEY and SMNVEV (reference sequence). The CDR3 here is CASRGQGASSYNSPLHF. DNA for the CDR3: TGTGCCAGCAGAGGACAGGGGGCGAGCTCCTATAATTCACCCCTCCACTTT.

This sequence joins TRBV14 and TRBJ2-1; no clear D. With 2 bases removed from V and 6 bases from J, the gap between germline ends came to 8 bases. This CDR3 contains 13 residues. Germline V gene sequence: CDR1 SGHDN, CDR2 FVKESK. The CDR3 sequence is CASSQILGNEQFF. The CDR3 DNA is TGTGCCAGCAGCCAAATTTTGGGCAATGAGCAGTTCTTC. Looking up the rest from reference TRBV14 and TRBJ2-1 gives the full variable domain: EAGVTQFPSHSVIEKGQTVTLRCDPISGHDNLYWYRRVMGKEIKFLLHFVKESKQDESGMPNNRFLAERTGGTYSTLKVQPAELEDSGVYFCASSQILGNEQFFGPGTRLTVL.

A few counts support this clone. This chain links TRBV30 with TRBJ1-5; unclear D gene. This CDR3 is built from 13 residues. V lost 1 base, J lost 3 bases, and 7 bases lay in between. Germline V gene data show CDR1 as GTSNPN and CDR2 as SVGIG (reference sequence). This chain's CDR3 is CAWSGKNNQPQHF. Here the CDR3 DNA reads TGTGCCTGGAGTGGCAAGAACAATCAGCCCCAGCATTTT.